This T cell receptor beta chain was documented in a study of blood T cell repertoires in COVID-19. Study-level information: Acute and convalescent COVID-19 samples came from the United States, Italy and Spain.

Clones were read by immunoSEQ multiplex PCR, and TCRdb kept only the in-frame ones, dropping some. The table includes 250,000 to 350,000 clones, around 88% detected once. The CDR3 spans 16 residues. Germline V gene lookup returns CDR1 SGHAT and CDR2 FQNNGV. Trimming shortened V by 5 bases and J by 1 base, and 15 bases separated the two germline ends. The clonotype was recovered from a woman aged 45-65 years with acute or convalescent COVID-19. Material for sequencing was peripheral blood. This sequence joins TRBV11-2 and TRBJ1-3, with D unresolved. CDR3 protein: CASSPSPRDSGNTIYF. CDR3 DNA sequence: TGTGCCAGCAGCCCATCCCCCCGGGATTCTGGAAACACCATATATTTT.